The clone carrying this TCR beta chain was found once. This record comes from a study of blood T cells in healthy people across ages. Individuals who donated were healthy Caucasians from Russia aged roughly 6 to 95. A sample-barcoded 5' primer and a J-beta primer mix were used in a second PCR of roughly 6 to 11 cycles. TCRdb passed the 5' RACE reads through MiXCR, listing each CDR3 protein once. The sample has some 710,000 distinct CDR3 sequences; about 42% are singletons. Trimming pared 3 bases from V and 2 bases from J, leaving 12 bases between. Germline assignment: CDR1 SGHTA and CDR2 FQGNSA. This CDR3 has 15 residues.

V usage is TRBV7-2 and J usage is TRBJ2-3, with TRBD2 as a possible D gene (6 bases). The sequence came from a man at least 80 years old in good health. Sequences were obtained from blood. This CDR3 reads CASSFSGGYTDTQYF. The CDR3, as DNA: TGTGCCAGCAGCTTTAGCGGCGGGTACACAGATACGCAGTATTTT.